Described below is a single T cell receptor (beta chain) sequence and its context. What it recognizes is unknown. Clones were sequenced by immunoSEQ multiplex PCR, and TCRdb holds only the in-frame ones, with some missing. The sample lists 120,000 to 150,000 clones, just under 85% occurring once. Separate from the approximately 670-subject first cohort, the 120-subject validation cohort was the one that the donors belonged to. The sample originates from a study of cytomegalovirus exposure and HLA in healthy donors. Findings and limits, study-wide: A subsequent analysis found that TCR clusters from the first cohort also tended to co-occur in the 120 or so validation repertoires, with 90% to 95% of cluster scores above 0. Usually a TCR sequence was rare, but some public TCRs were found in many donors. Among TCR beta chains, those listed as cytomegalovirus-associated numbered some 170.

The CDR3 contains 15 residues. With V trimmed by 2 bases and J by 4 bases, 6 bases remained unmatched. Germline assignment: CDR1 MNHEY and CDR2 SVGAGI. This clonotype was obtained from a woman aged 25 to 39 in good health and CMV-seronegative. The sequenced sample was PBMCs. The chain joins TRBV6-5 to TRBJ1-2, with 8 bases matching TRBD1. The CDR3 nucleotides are TGTGCCAGCAGTTACCGAGGACAGGGACTCTATGGCTACACCTTC. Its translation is CASSYRGQGLYGYTF.